This T cell receptor (beta chain) is from a study of T-cell reconstitution after alpha-beta-depleted transplantation in children. Preparation of the TCRbeta library involved a method that used unique molecular identifiers. TCRdb processed the PCR reads anew with MiXCR; each CDR3 protein has one entry. The top ten clones hold 3.3% of a sample with 450,000 to 600,000 distinct CDR3 sequences, around 17% of them seen once. In this sample, this clonotype turned up a few times. This CDR3 spans 14 amino acids. This sequence joins TRBV21-1 and TRBJ2-5; TRBD1, as called in the table, went unchecked against the DNA. TRBV21-1 is a known pseudogene. The material was PBMCs from the stem cell graft donor, obtained from the stem cell graft. This sequence originates from a human donor who donated a stem cell graft to a child with acute lymphoblastic leukemia. The CDR3 region is CASSSRRGEETQYF. CDR3 DNA: TGTGCCAGCAGCTCTCGACGGGGGGAAGAGACCCAGTACTTC.